This TCR beta chain was observed in a study of blood T cell repertoires in COVID-19. Study in general: Samples of COVID-19 (acute and convalescent) were obtained from the United States, Italy and Spain.

Profiled with immunoSEQ multiplex PCR; TCRdb holds only in-frame clones, not every one. In the table there are about 210,000 clones, roughly 80% of which are singletons. The V segment lost 3 bases and the J segment 7 bases; nucleotides outside the gene matches: 10. The length of the CDR3 is 16 residues. CDR1 is LNHDA and CDR2 is SQIVND in the germline V gene (reference sequence). Enrolled during active infection, Seattle patients were then followed longitudinally. This receptor was obtained from a woman over 75 with COVID-19, enrolled during active disease. The specimen sequenced was peripheral blood. The chain combines TRBV19 with TRBJ2-2, with 8 bases matching TRBD1. The CDR3 bases are TGTGCCAGTAGTATTTGGGGCAGGGGGCGCGTCGGGGAGCTGTTTTTT. The encoded protein is CASSIWGRGRVGELFF.